These 8 T cell receptor beta chains came from one sample sequenced in a study of CD4 T cell repertoires in COVID-19. Measured with immunoSEQ multiplex PCR; TCRdb has only the in-frame clones, and not every one. The sample consists of 70,000 to 95,000 clones, 83% of them appearing once. Sequences were derived from CD4+ T cells from peripheral blood, sampled after recovery from COVID-19. The receptors were sampled from a human donor who had COVID-19.

The V gene is TRBV11-2, the J gene TRBJ1-2, with 7 bases lining up with TRBD1. The length of the CDR3 is 15 residues. The germline V gene encodes CDR1 SGHAT and CDR2 FQNNGV. The junction had 11 bases not matched to a gene; V was cut back by 5 bases and J by 5 bases. This chain's CDR3 is CASSRGGQVDYGYTF. CDR3 coding DNA: TGTGCCAGCAGCCGGGGTGGACAGGTTGATTATGGCTACACCTTC. The whole variable domain, remainder taken from reference TRBV11-2 and TRBJ1-2, is EAGVAQSPRYKIIEKRQSVAFWCNPISGHATLYWYQQILGQGPKLLIQFQNNGVVDDSQLPKDRFSAERLKGVDSTLKIQPAKLEDSAVYLCASSRGGQVDYGYTFGSGTRLTVV.

This clone was picked up a small number of times. The chain has TRBV18 and TRBJ1-2; perhaps TRBD1 as D (5 bases). Trimming cost V 2 bases and J 4 bases, with 14 bases left between them. CDR3 length equals 15 residues. Germline values: CDR1 KGHSH, CDR2 LQKENI. CDR3 nucleotide sequence: TGTGCCAGCTCACCAGCAACAGGCTCTCCCTATGGCTACACCTTC. Amino acid sequence: CASSPATGSPYGYTF.

This clone was recorded a few times. This chain joins TRBV5-1 and TRBJ1-5; 10 bases line up with TRBD1. With 5 bases clipped from V and 6 bases from J, the junction kept 8 bases outside the gene matches. Germline-derived CDR1 and CDR2 are SGHRS and YFSETQ. The CDR3 totals 15 residues. CDR3 loop: CASRMTGGEGQPQHF. The DNA for the CDR3 is TGCGCCAGCAGGATGACAGGGGGCGAGGGTCAGCCCCAGCATTTT. The entire variable domain, with the rest obtained from reference TRBV5-1 and TRBJ1-5, is as follows: KAGVTQTPRYLIKTRGQQVTLSCSPISGHRSVSWYQQTPGQGLQFLFEYFSETQRNKGNFPGRFSGRQFSNSRSEMNVSTLELGDSALYLCASRMTGGEGQPQHFGDGTRLSIL.

Only a few counts were recorded for this clone. The chain employs TRBV28 and TRBJ1-2; possibly TRBD1 for D (6 bases). Looked up from germline, CDR1 is MDHEN and CDR2 is SYDVKM. The CDR3 is 17 residues long. Trimming pared 10 bases from V and 8 bases from J, leaving 32 bases between. CDR3 sequence reads: CATMVSPGVFHSEGYTF. CDR3 nucleotides: TGTGCCACCATGGTTTCCCCAGGGGTTTTTCACTCGGAGGGCTACACCTTC.

This clone was seen a few times. The chain uses TRBV19 and TRBJ1-2; D may be TRBD1 (5 bases). The ends were cut back, 5 bases at V and 4 bases at J, with 14 bases in the middle. In germline, CDR1 is LNHDA, CDR2 SQIVND (reference sequence). This CDR3 region has 14 residues. The CDR3 here is CASSGGPRSYGYTF. CDR3 coding DNA: TGTGCCAGTAGTGGGGGACCCCGGAGCTATGGCTACACCTTC.

This clone was seen a handful of times. The CDR3 region is CASSPGYQETQYF. The CDR3 DNA reads TGCGCCAGCAGCCCCGGGTACCAAGAGACCCAGTACTTC. The chain couples TRBV5-1 to TRBJ2-5; no firm D call. Germline V gives CDR1 SGHRS, CDR2 YFSETQ. V was cut by 4 bases and J by 0 bases, with 7 bases left in between. The CDR3 has 13 residues.

The CDR3 coding sequence is TGTGCCAGCAGAGGGACAGGGGAACAGCCCCAGCATTTT. This gives the protein CASRGTGEQPQHF. The V and J genes are TRBV12-3 or TRBV12-4 and TRBJ1-5; 10 positions agree with TRBD1. The V gene end was trimmed by 6 bases and the J gene end by 7 bases; junction bases not matched to a gene: 3. CDR3 length: 13 residues.

The chain has TRBV18 and TRBJ1-6; D perhaps matches TRBD1 (6 bases). Trimming shortened V by 5 bases and J by 10 bases, and 9 bases separated the two germline ends. The CDR3 sequence is 12 residues long. The V gene's germline CDR1 is KGHSH and CDR2 LQKENI. In DNA form, the CDR3 reads TGTGCCAGCTCAACGGGGGCCTCACCCCTCCACTTT. Residues: CASSTGASPLHF.